The 18 T cell receptor beta chains reported below all come from one sample, sequenced in a study of coeliac disease. Assay: immunoSEQ multiplex PCR; the TCRdb copy retains only in-frame clones and omits some. The sample has more than 2,000 clones; around 65% are singletons. Sequenced: lamina propria lymphocytes from the gut. Every receptor here comes from a woman aged 70 to 79 with celiac disease on a gluten-free diet.

The chain has TRBV6-6 and TRBJ1-2; no definite D call. CDR3 size: 13 residues. V lost 2 bases and J lost 6, with 10 bases in between. Per germline, CDR1 MNHNY and CDR2 SVGAGI (reference sequence). CDR3 nucleotides: TGTGCCAGCAGTTACGAGGGTACTGATGGCTACACCTTC. This gives the protein CASSYEGTDGYTF.

The J gene is TRBJ1-2, the V gene TRBV29-1; 8 nucleotides match TRBD1. J gave up 6 bases and V 0 bases, and 9 bases lay outside the gene matches. The germline V gene encodes CDR1 SQVTM and CDR2 ANQGSEA. The CDR3 extends over 15 amino acids. As DNA, the CDR3 is TGCAGCGTTGAAGAGGGGAACAGGGGGTCCCATGGCTACACCTTC. It specifies CSVEEGNRGSHGYTF.

V and J are TRBV5-6 and TRBJ1-2, with D perhaps TRBD1 (6 bases). This CDR3 spans 14 amino acids. Germline values: CDR1 SGHDT, CDR2 YYEEEE. The V and J ends lost 2 bases and 2 bases respectively, with 10 bases between them. The CDR3 protein is CASSLNRVNYGYTF. The CDR3 nucleotides are TGTGCCAGCAGCTTAAACAGGGTAAACTATGGCTACACCTTC.

The rearrangement joins TRBV5-1 to TRBJ2-2; tentative D call: TRBD1 (6 bases). CDR3 length: 15 amino acids. In germline, CDR1 is SGHRS, CDR2 YFSETQ. The V and J ends lost 0 bases and 4 bases respectively, with 10 bases between them. CDR3 in amino acids: CASSLGGLSTGELFF. The CDR3, as DNA: TGCGCCAGCAGCTTGGGGGGGCTCAGCACCGGGGAGCTGTTTTTT.

The chain links TRBV25-1 to TRBJ1-1; D not resolved. The ends were cut back, 6 bases at V and 5 bases at J, with 10 bases in the middle. CDR1 MGHDK and CDR2 SYGVNS come from the germline V gene. The CDR3 runs 12 residues. The CDR3 DNA reads as TGTGCCAGCAGCGAGGGAGCGACTGAAGCTTTCTTT. Translated, it gives CASSEGATEAFF.

The genes are TRBV7-2 and TRBJ2-1; 7 positions match TRBD2. V was clipped by 0 bases and J by 2 bases; unmatched bases: 1. The CDR3 covers 15 residues. Germline V gives CDR1 SGHTA, CDR2 FQGNSA. The CDR3 loop reads CASSLASGAYNEQFF. CDR3 nucleotide sequence: TGTGCCAGCAGCTTAGCCAGCGGGGCCTACAATGAGCAGTTCTTC.

The chain joins TRBV5-1 to TRBJ2-7; TRBD2 matches 7 bases. Germline CDR1 reads SGHRS; CDR2 reads YFSETQ. The CDR3 is made up of 13 amino acids. This CDR3 reads CASSWGGSREQYV. In nucleotides, the CDR3 is TGTGCCAGCAGCTGGGGCGGGAGTAGGGAGCAGTACGTC.

The rearrangement links TRBV10-2 to TRBJ1-4, with D possibly TRBD1 on 6 matching bases. The CDR3 has 15 residues. Trimming pared 3 bases from V and 8 bases from J, leaving 16 bases between. The germline gives CDR1 WSHSY, CDR2 SAAADI. The CDR3 loop is CASSDPAGGREKLFF. For the CDR3, the DNA is TGCGCCAGCAGTGACCCGGCGGGGGGCCGAGAAAAACTGTTTTTT.

This sequence joins TRBV11-1 and TRBJ2-3; 14 nucleotides line up with TRBD2. The germline V gene encodes CDR1 SGHAT and CDR2 FQDESV (reference sequence). CDR3 size: 17 residues. V lost 0 bases to trimming and J lost 7 bases; unmatched junction nucleotides: 6. CDR3 DNA: TGTGCCAGCAGCTTAGCGACGACTAGCGGGAGGGTGAATACGCAGTATTTT. It encodes CASSLATTSGRVNTQYF.

This clone was seen once. The V and J genes are TRBV19 and TRBJ1-5, with a possible D match to TRBD1 (6 bases). Germline lookup yields CDR1 LNHDA and CDR2 SQIVND (reference sequence). The CDR3 sequence is 15 residues long. Trimming took 3 bases from V and 3 from J, leaving 12 bases between them. The CDR3 bases are TGTGCCAGTAGTATTCAGGGGCCCGACAATCAGCCCCAGCATTTT. It translates to CASSIQGPDNQPQHF.

The genes are TRBV7-9 and TRBJ1-1; tentatively, D is TRBD1 (5 bases). The CDR3 totals 12 residues. V was clipped by 5 bases and J by 5 bases, with 9 bases between them. Germline assignment: CDR1 SEHNR and CDR2 FQNEAQ (reference sequence). The CDR3 DNA reads TGTGCCAGCAGCGTCGGGGGAACTGAAGCTTTCTTT. Its protein is CASSVGGTEAFF.

Within the sample, this clone is large. V and J are TRBV27 and TRBJ2-2; maybe TRBD1 (6 bases). Germline CDR1 MNHEY, CDR2 SMNVEV (reference sequence). The CDR3 loop spans 13 amino acids. Trimming left V 5 bases short and J 7 bases short, with 11 bases between. CDR3: CASSQTGYGELFF. CDR3 DNA: TGTGCCAGCAGTCAAACAGGGTACGGGGAGCTGTTTTTT.

This clone showed up just a few times. The V and J genes are TRBV9 and TRBJ2-3; D is possibly TRBD2 (5 bases). Looked up from germline, CDR1 is SGDLS and CDR2 is YYNGEE. The CDR3 is 15 amino acids. Trimming removed 0 bases from V and 1 base from J, with 9 bases in between. This CDR3 is CASSVDGVRTDTQYF. In DNA form, the CDR3 reads TGTGCCAGCAGCGTAGACGGGGTCCGCACAGATACGCAGTATTTT.

The chain has TRBV10-2 and TRBJ2-5, with D perhaps matching TRBD1 (5 bases). Germline V gene sequence: CDR1 WSHSY, CDR2 SAAADI. The CDR3 runs 11 residues. The V and J ends lost 6 bases and 5 bases respectively, with 7 bases between them. The DNA for the CDR3 is TGCGCCAGCAGCTCAGGGGAGACCCAGTACTTC. Encoded protein: CASSSGETQYF.

The chain uses TRBV5-1 and TRBJ2-1; TRBD1 aligns across 8 bases. J lost 1 base, V lost 4 bases, and 10 bases had no gene match. CDR3 length: 17 amino acids. The germline V gene has CDR1 SGHRS and CDR2 YFSETQ. CDR3 sequence reads: CASSPVTGDFSYNEQFF. CDR3 bases: TGCGCCAGCAGCCCGGTGACAGGGGACTTTTCCTACAATGAGCAGTTCTTC.

The chain uses TRBV10-2 and TRBJ2-5; tentative D call: TRBD2 (5 bases). Germline V gene sequence: CDR1 WSHSY, CDR2 SAAADI. V lost 6 bases and J 5 bases, leaving 16 bases between the germline ends. The CDR3 extends over 14 amino acids. CDR3 nucleotides: TGCGCCAGCAGCATAAGGGCGGGCCGGGAGACCCAGTACTTC. Its protein product is CASSIRAGRETQYF.

The chain is built from TRBV12-5 and TRBJ2-7; TRBD2 aligns across 16 bases. This CDR3 region has 20 residues. V lost 4 bases, J lost 7 bases, and 19 bases stayed unmatched. Germline CDR1 LGHNT, CDR2 FRNRAP. The DNA of the CDR3 is TGTGCTAGTGGTTCGCCACTGGGACTAGCGGGAGGGGAGGCCCCTTGGGAGCAGTACGTC. Translating it yields CASGSPLGLAGGEAPWEQYV.

This rearrangement joins TRBV11-3 to TRBJ2-1; D perhaps matches TRBD2 (5 bases). The V end was cut by 2 bases, the J end by 7 bases, with 9 bases between. Germline lookup yields CDR1 SGHNT and CDR2 YENEEA. The length of the CDR3 is 13 residues. CDR3 amino acids: CASSLNIANEQFF. The CDR3 DNA reads TGTGCCAGCAGCTTAAACATAGCGAATGAGCAGTTCTTC.